The 30 T cell receptor beta chains presented below share a single source sample, sequenced in a study of T-cell memory formation after mild COVID-19. TCRdb itself ran the 5' RACE reads through MiXCR, one entry per CDR3 protein. The table lists around 430,000 distinct CDR3 sequences, about 15% of them singletons. The sequenced sample consisted of PBMCs or a T cell subset sorted from them (not recorded which). The receptors come from a young man who had mild COVID-19 (a few samples of this study predate the infection). Cell type and time point are not known.

This clonotype was counted many times. This chain connects TRBV7-9 to TRBJ2-7; D is perhaps TRBD2 (6 bases). Looked up from germline, CDR1 is SEHNR and CDR2 is FQNEAQ (reference sequence). The CDR3 is 12 residues long. The V end lost 11 bases, the J end lost 3 bases, and 14 bases lay between the germline ends. The CDR3 coding sequence is TGTGCCTCAGGGCAGGGAGGCTACGAGCAGTACTTC. This gives the protein CASGQGGYEQYF.

This clonotype was seen a few times. V is TRBV7-9 and J is TRBJ1-4, with D possibly matching TRBD1 (5 bases). The V gene's germline CDR1 is SEHNR and CDR2 FQNEAQ (reference sequence). The CDR3 covers 15 residues. Trimming cost V 5 bases and J 7 bases, with 17 bases left between them. In DNA form, the CDR3 reads TGTGCCAGCAGCACCCCGGAGGGGATGAGTGAAAAACTGTTTTTT. It specifies CASSTPEGMSEKLFF.

This clonotype was seen more than once but under ten times. V gene TRBV20-1 combines with J gene TRBJ1-4; weak D call: TRBD1 (5 bases). The CDR3 loop spans 13 amino acids. The V end was cut by 3 bases, the J end by 3 bases, with 8 bases between. Germline loops: CDR1 DFQATT, CDR2 SNEGSKA (reference sequence). This CDR3 is CSASRGPNEKLFF. For the CDR3, the DNA is TGCAGTGCTAGTAGGGGTCCTAATGAAAAACTGTTTTTT.

The chain links TRBV29-1 to TRBJ2-3; 9 nucleotides agree with TRBD1. Germline CDR1 is SQVTM and CDR2 is ANQGSEA. The CDR3 is 13 residues long. Losses at the gene ends were 5 bases for V and 5 bases for J; bases not matched to a gene: 5. In DNA form, the CDR3 reads TGCAGCGTTCCCACAGGGGGCGAAGATACGCAGTATTTT. Encoded protein: CSVPTGGEDTQYF.

This clonotype has only a few counts. The chain recombines TRBV5-1 with TRBJ1-1; 7 positions agree with TRBD1. V gave up 4 bases and J gave up 1 base; unmatched junction bases: 7. Germline CDR1 SGHRS, CDR2 YFSETQ. The CDR3 sequence is 15 residues long. CDR3 bases: TGCGCCAGCAGCGAACGGACAGGCAAGAACACTGAAGCTTTCTTT. Encoded protein: CASSERTGKNTEAFF.

The chain joins TRBV7-9 to TRBJ2-2; 7 positions agree with TRBD1. There are 16 residues in the CDR3. V was clipped by 3 bases and J by 1 base; unmatched bases: 5. CDR1 is SEHNR and CDR2 is FQNEAQ in the germline V gene (reference sequence). The CDR3 loop reads CASSFYRDRNTGELFF. CDR3 nucleotide sequence: TGTGCCAGCAGCTTTTACCGGGACAGGAACACCGGGGAGCTGTTTTTT.

The chain carries TRBV5-1 and TRBJ1-2; D gene ambiguous. The CDR3 covers 15 residues. Germline V gives CDR1 SGHRS, CDR2 YFSETQ. The V and J ends lost 4 bases and 0 bases respectively, with 13 bases between them. DNA of the CDR3: TGCGCCAGCAGCGCGGGTGGCAGCTCTAACTATGGCTACACCTTC. The encoded protein is CASSAGGSSNYGYTF.

This clonotype was picked up many times. V and J are TRBV6-1 and TRBJ1-2; D is possibly TRBD1 (5 bases). V lost 4 bases and J 3 bases, leaving 9 bases between the germline ends. CDR3 length: 13 amino acids. Germline V CDR1 and CDR2: MNHNS, SASEGT. The CDR3 coding sequence is TGTGCCAGCAGTGCTACGGGGGACTATGGCTACACCTTC. As protein: CASSATGDYGYTF.

The sample holds many counts of this clonotype. The genes are TRBV5-1 and TRBJ1-4; 10 positions agree with TRBD1. After removal of 0 bases from V and 4 bases from J, the junction contained 3 bases not matched to a gene. Germline V gene sequence: CDR1 SGHRS, CDR2 YFSETQ. The CDR3 is made up of 16 amino acids. CDR3 nucleotides: TGCGCCAGCAGCTTGGGGGACAGGGGATTTAATGAAAAACTGTTTTTT. It is translated as CASSLGDRGFNEKLFF.

This clonotype was detected a few times. J is TRBJ1-1 and V is TRBV6-2 or TRBV6-3; no clear D. The CDR3 spans 13 residues. Trimming took 3 bases from V and 0 from J, leaving 5 bases between them. The germline V gene encodes CDR1 MNHEY and CDR2 SVGEGT. CDR3 DNA: TGTGCCAGCAGTTATTTAATGAACACTGAAGCTTTCTTT. Translation gives CASSYLMNTEAFF.

J is TRBJ2-3 and V is TRBV5-1; D gene unclear. CDR1 and CDR2 from the germline V gene are SGHRS and YFSETQ. The length of the CDR3 is 13 residues. With 5 bases removed from V and 2 bases from J, the gap between germline ends came to 9 bases. The CDR3 DNA reads TGCGCCAGCAGGGGGTGGGACACAGATACGCAGTATTTT. Its protein product is CASRGWDTDTQYF.

This chain links TRBV7-2 with TRBJ2-3, with a possible D match to TRBD2 (7 bases). In germline, CDR1 is SGHTA, CDR2 FQGNSA. The CDR3 is 17 residues long. Trimming pared 4 bases from V and 6 bases from J, leaving 23 bases between. Here the CDR3 reads CASSSAYRGGAGDTQYF. The CDR3 DNA reads as TGTGCCAGCAGCTCCGCCTATAGGGGGGGGGCAGGGGATACGCAGTATTTT.

Written as DNA, the CDR3 is TGTGCCAGCGGTAGGGCGGGGGGGCCCAATGAGCAGTTCTTC. Its protein product is CASGRAGGPNEQFF. This rearrangement joins TRBV6-5 to TRBJ2-1; TRBD2 matches at 9 bases. The CDR3 contains 14 residues. Trimming cost V 8 bases and J 6 bases; bases outside gene matches: 8. Germline V lookup: CDR1 MNHEY, CDR2 SVGAGI.

The V call is TRBV28, the J call TRBJ2-3; no definite D call. Per germline, CDR1 MDHEN and CDR2 SYDVKM. Trimming shortened V by 4 bases and J by 5 bases, and 13 bases separated the two germline ends. This CDR3 region has 14 residues. The CDR3 coding sequence is TGTGCCAGCAGTTCTCCCAGTACTTTAGATACGCAGTATTTT. Encoded protein: CASSSPSTLDTQYF.

The CDR3: CASSSQGAGDTEAFF. The CDR3 DNA sequence: TGTGCCAGCAGCTCGCAGGGGGCGGGGGACACTGAAGCTTTCTTT. The rearrangement uses TRBV5-5 and TRBJ1-1; 8 bases are shared with TRBD1. Germline V CDR1 and CDR2: SGHKS, YYEKEE (reference sequence). Trimming at V came to 3 bases and at J to 3 bases, leaving 7 bases not matched to a gene. The CDR3 extends over 15 amino acids.

This clonotype has a count of ten or more. This chain links TRBV5-1 with TRBJ2-2; D gene unclear. With 6 bases removed from V and 0 bases from J, the gap between germline ends came to 9 bases. The CDR3 runs 14 residues. Germline CDR1 is SGHRS and CDR2 is YFSETQ. The CDR3 sequence: CASTFHTNTGELFF. For the CDR3, the DNA is TGCGCCAGCACATTCCACACGAACACCGGGGAGCTGTTTTTT.

This clonotype was found a few times. The chain has TRBV5-1 and TRBJ2-5; 7 bases line up with TRBD1. Per germline, CDR1 SGHRS and CDR2 YFSETQ. This CDR3 has 14 residues. The J segment lost 1 base and the V segment lost 6 bases, leaving 6 bases of the junction unmatched. CDR3 nucleotide sequence: TGCGCCAGCAATAAAAGGACAGGCCAAGAGACCCAGTACTTC. It encodes CASNKRTGQETQYF. Full variable domain (remainder filled in from reference TRBV5-1 and TRBJ2-5): KAGVTQTPRYLIKTRGQQVTLSCSPISGHRSVSWYQQTPGQGLQFLFEYFSETQRNKGNFPGRFSGRQFSNSRSEMNVSTLELGDSALYLCASNKRTGQETQYFGPGTRLLVL.

The chain recombines TRBV7-9 with TRBJ2-5; 8 bases map to TRBD2. This CDR3 region has 16 residues. V shed 0 bases and J 2 bases; nucleotides not matched to a gene: 5. CDR1 SEHNR and CDR2 FQNEAQ come from the germline V gene (reference sequence). The CDR3 loop is CASSLAWRGEQETQYF. The CDR3 coding sequence is TGTGCCAGCAGCTTAGCGTGGCGGGGGGAGCAAGAGACCCAGTACTTC.

This clonotype was recorded a few times. The J gene is TRBJ2-2, the V gene TRBV24-1; TRBD1 matches 7 bases. Trimming cost V 0 bases and J 4 bases; bases outside gene matches: 4. This CDR3 spans 16 amino acids. Germline CDR1 and CDR2: KGHDR and SFDVKD. CDR3 in DNA: TGTGCCACCAGTGATTTGCGGCAGGGGGTCACCGGGGAGCTGTTTTTT. Protein: CATSDLRQGVTGELFF.

The chain uses TRBV4-3 and TRBJ2-5, with 10 nucleotides matching TRBD2. There are 18 residues in the CDR3. Germline CDR1 and CDR2: LGHNA and YSLEER. The junction had 12 bases not matched to a gene; V was cut back by 0 bases and J by 5 bases. CDR3 amino acids: CASSQDPPSGGARETQYF. In DNA form, the CDR3 reads TGCGCCAGCAGCCAAGATCCACCCAGCGGGGGGGCCAGGGAGACCCAGTACTTC.

This clonotype was counted only a few times. The chain combines TRBV4-3 with TRBJ1-4, with TRBD1 identical over 7 bases. V shed 2 bases, J shed 7 bases, and the junction held 7 bases outside the gene matches. CDR1 is LGHNA and CDR2 is YSLEER in the germline V gene. The CDR3 extends over 15 amino acids. The CDR3 nucleotides read TGCGCCAGCAGCCAATTGGCAGGGGGGGGTGAAAAACTGTTTTTT. It codes for CASSQLAGGGEKLFF.

The chain couples TRBV20-1 to TRBJ1-2, with D perhaps TRBD1 (5 bases). Germline CDR1 and CDR2: DFQATT and SNEGSKA (reference sequence). V shed 0 bases and J shed 4 bases, with 15 bases lying between them. The length of the CDR3 is 15 residues. CDR3 in amino acids: CSARDPRFGAYGYTF. In nucleotides, the CDR3 is TGCAGTGCTAGAGATCCGCGTTTTGGGGCCTATGGCTACACCTTC.

V is TRBV5-5 and J is TRBJ2-5; TRBD2 aligns across 9 bases. The CDR3 covers 16 residues. The ends lost 0 bases at V and 1 base at J; junction bases unmatched: 4. The germline CDR1 and CDR2 sequences are SGHKS and YYEKEE (reference sequence). As DNA, the CDR3 is TGTGCCAGCAGCTTGGGACTAGCGGCGTCCCAAGAGACCCAGTACTTC. Its translation: CASSLGLAASQETQYF.

The table lists this clonotype with many counts. This chain links TRBV5-1 with TRBJ2-3; a weak D match, TRBD1 (6 bases). CDR1 is SGHRS, CDR2 YFSETQ, per germline. Trimming took off 3 bases at V and 4 bases at J, with 15 bases between the two ends. This CDR3 is 15 amino acids long. CDR3 nucleotides: TGCGCCAGCAGCTCGACAGGCCTGGGGCCAGATACGCAGTATTTT. It encodes CASSSTGLGPDTQYF.

The genes are TRBV29-1 and TRBJ1-1, with D uncertain. The germline CDR1 and CDR2 sequences are SQVTM and ANQGSEA. V was clipped by 4 bases and J by 3 bases, with 12 bases between them. The CDR3 has 13 residues. The CDR3 loop reads CSVAPSLYTEAFF. The CDR3 DNA sequence: TGCAGCGTTGCCCCATCTCTCTACACTGAAGCTTTCTTT.

The chain couples TRBV5-1 to TRBJ2-2, with 7 positions matching TRBD1. This CDR3 has 18 amino acids. Germline loops: CDR1 SGHRS, CDR2 YFSETQ. V lost 0 bases, J lost 1 base, and 9 bases stayed unmatched. The CDR3 DNA reads as TGCGCCAGCAGCTTGGATAAGGGGGCGAATTGGAACACCGGGGAGCTGTTTTTT. Amino acids: CASSLDKGANWNTGELFF.

This clonotype was seen repeatedly, ten times or more. This chain uses TRBV30 with TRBJ2-3, with a weak D call TRBD2 (5 bases). The V gene lost 2 bases and the J gene lost 3 bases, with 9 bases spanning the gap. The CDR3 contains 13 residues. Germline loops: CDR1 GTSNPN, CDR2 SVGIG (reference sequence). CDR3 loop: CAWSRGMTDTQYF. In nucleotides, the CDR3 is TGTGCCTGGAGTCGGGGTATGACAGATACGCAGTATTTT.

In its sample, this clonotype was seen a few times. This chain links TRBV12-3 or TRBV12-4 with TRBJ1-2, with D possibly matching TRBD1 (5 bases). V shed 2 bases and J shed 7 bases, with 17 bases lying between them. The CDR3 runs to 15 residues. CDR3 sequence reads: CASSLFQGLGFGYTF. Written as DNA, the CDR3 is TGTGCCAGCAGTTTATTCCAGGGTTTGGGCTTTGGCTACACCTTC.

The CDR3 sequence: CASSYSGLDTQYF. The CDR3 DNA follows: TGTGCCAGCAGTTACTCGGGATTGGATACGCAGTATTTT. The chain carries TRBV6-2 or TRBV6-3 and TRBJ2-3; D not certain. This CDR3 spans 13 amino acids. V lost 0 bases, J lost 6 bases, and 7 bases lay in between. In germline, CDR1 is MNHEY, CDR2 SVGEGT.

This clonotype has more than one count but fewer than ten. The gene calls are TRBV7-3 and TRBJ2-3; D may be TRBD1 (5 bases). Germline-derived CDR1 and CDR2 are SGHTA and FQGTGA. This CDR3 region has 18 residues. The V and J ends lost 1 base and 0 bases respectively, with 17 bases between them. DNA for the CDR3: TGTGCCAGCAGCTTAAGTGGACATACCTTCACTAGCACAGATACGCAGTATTTT. This translates into CASSLSGHTFTSTDTQYF.